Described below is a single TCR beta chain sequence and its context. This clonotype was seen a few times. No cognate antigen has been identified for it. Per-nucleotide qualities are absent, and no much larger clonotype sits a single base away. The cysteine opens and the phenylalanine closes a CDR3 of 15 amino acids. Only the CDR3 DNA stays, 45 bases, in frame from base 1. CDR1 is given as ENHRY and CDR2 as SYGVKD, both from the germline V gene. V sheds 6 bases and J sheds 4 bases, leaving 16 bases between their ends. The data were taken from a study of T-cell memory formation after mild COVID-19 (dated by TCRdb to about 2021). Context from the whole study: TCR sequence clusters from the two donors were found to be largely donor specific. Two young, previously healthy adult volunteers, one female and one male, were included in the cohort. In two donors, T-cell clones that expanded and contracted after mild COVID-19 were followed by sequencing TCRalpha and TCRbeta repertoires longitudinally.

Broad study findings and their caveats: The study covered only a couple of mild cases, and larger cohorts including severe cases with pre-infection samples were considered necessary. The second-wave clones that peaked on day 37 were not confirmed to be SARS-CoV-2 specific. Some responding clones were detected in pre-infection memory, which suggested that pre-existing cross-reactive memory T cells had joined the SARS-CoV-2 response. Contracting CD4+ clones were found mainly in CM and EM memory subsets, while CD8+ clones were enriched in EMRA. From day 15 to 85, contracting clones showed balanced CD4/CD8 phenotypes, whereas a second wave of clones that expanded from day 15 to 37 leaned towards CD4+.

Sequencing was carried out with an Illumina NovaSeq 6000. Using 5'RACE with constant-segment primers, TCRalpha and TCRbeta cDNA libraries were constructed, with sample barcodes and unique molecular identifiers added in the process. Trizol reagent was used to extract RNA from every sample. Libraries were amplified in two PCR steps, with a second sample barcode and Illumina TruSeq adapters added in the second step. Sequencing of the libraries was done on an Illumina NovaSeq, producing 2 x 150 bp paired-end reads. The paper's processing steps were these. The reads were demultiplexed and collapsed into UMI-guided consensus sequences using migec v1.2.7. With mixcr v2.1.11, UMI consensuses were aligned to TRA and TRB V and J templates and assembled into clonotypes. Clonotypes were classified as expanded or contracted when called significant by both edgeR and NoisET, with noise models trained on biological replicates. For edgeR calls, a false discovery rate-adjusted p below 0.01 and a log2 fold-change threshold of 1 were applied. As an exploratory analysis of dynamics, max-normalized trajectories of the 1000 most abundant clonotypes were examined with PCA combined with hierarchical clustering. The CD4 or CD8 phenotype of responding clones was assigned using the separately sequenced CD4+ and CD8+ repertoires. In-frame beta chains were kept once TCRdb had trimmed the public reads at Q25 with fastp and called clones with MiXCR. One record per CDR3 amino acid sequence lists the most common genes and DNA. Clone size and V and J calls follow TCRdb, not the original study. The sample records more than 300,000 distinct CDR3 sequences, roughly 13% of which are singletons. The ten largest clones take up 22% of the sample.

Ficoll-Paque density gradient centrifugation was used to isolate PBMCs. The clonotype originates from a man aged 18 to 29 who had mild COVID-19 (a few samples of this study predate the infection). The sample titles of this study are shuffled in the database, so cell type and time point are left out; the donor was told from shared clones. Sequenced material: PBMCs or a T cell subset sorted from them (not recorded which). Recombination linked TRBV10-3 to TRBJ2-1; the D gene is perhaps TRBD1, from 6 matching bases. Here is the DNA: TGTGCCATCAGGGGGGCCGCTAGCCCGTACAATGAGCAGTTCTTC. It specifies CAIRGAASPYNEQFF.